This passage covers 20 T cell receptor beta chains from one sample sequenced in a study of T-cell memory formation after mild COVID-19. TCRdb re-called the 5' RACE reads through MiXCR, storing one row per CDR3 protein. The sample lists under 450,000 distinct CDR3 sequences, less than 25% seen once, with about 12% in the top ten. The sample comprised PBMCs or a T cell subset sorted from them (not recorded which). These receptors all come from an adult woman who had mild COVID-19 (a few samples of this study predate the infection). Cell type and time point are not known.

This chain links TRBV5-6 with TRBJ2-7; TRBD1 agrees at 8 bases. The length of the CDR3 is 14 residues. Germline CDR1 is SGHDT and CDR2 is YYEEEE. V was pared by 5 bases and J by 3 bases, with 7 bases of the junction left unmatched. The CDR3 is CASSRTGLVYEQYF. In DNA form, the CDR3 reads TGTGCCAGCAGTCGGACAGGGCTTGTCTACGAGCAGTACTTC.

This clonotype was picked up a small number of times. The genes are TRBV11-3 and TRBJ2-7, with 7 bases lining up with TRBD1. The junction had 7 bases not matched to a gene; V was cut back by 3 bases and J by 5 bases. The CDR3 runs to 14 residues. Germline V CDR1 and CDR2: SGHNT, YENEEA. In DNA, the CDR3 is TGTGCCAGCAGCTTGATGACAGGGCTCGACGAGCAGTACTTC. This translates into CASSLMTGLDEQYF.

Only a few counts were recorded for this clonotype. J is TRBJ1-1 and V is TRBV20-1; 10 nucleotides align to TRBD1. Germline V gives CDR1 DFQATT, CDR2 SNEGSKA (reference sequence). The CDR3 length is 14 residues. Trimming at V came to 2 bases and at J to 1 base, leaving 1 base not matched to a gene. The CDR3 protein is CSARWTGGNTEAFF. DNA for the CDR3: TGCAGTGCTAGATGGACAGGGGGGAACACTGAAGCTTTCTTT.

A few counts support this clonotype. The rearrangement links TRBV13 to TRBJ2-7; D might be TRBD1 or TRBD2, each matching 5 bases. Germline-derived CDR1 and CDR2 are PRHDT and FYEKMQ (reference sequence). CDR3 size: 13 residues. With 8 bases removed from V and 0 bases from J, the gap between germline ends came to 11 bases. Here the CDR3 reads CASARDASYEQYF. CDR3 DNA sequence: TGTGCCAGCGCCCGGGACGCCTCCTACGAGCAGTACTTC.

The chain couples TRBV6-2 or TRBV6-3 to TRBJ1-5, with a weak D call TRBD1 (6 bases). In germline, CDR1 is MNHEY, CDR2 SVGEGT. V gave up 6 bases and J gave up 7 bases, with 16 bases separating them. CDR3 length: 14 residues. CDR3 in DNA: TGTGCCAGCAGCGGGGGGCCGGGTATCCAGCCCCAGCATTTT. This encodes CASSGGPGIQPQHF.

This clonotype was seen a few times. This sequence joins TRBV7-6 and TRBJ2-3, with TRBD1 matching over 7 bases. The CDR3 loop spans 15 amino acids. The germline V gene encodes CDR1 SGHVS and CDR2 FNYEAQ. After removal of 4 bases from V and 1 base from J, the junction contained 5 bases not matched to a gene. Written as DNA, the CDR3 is TGTGCCAGCAGCTACAGGGGATTAGGCACAGATACGCAGTATTTT. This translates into CASSYRGLGTDTQYF.

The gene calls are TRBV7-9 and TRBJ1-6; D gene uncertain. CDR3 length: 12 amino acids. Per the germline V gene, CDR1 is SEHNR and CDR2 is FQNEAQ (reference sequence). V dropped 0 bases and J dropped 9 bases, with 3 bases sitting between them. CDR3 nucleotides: TGTGCCAGCAGCTTAGCGAGTTCACCCCTCCACTTT. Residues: CASSLASSPLHF. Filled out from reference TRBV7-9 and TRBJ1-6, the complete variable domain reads DTGVSQNPRHKITKRGQNVTFRCDPISEHNRLYWYRQTLGQGPEFLTYFQNEAQLEKSRLLSDRFSAERPKGSFSTLEIQRTEQGDSAMYLCASSLASSPLHFGNGTRLTVT.

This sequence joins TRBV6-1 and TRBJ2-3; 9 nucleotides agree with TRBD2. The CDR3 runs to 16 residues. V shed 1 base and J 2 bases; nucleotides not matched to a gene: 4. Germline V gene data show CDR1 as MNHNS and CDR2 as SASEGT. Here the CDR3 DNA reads TGTGCCAGCAGTGAAGTTGCGGGAGGGATCACAGATACGCAGTATTTT. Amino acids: CASSEVAGGITDTQYF.

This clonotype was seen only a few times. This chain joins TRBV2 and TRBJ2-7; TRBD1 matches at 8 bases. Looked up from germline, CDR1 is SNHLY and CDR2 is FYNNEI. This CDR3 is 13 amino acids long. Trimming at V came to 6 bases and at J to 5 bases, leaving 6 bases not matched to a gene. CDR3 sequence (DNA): TGTGCCAGCAGCCCCCCAGGGGGCCACGAGCAGTACTTC. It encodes CASSPPGGHEQYF. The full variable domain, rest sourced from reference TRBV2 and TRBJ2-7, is EPEVTQTPSHQVTQMGQEVILRCVPISNHLYFYWYRQILGQKVEFLVSFYNNEISEKSEIFDDQFSVERPDGSNFTLKIRSTKLEDSAMYFCASSPPGGHEQYFGPGTRLTVT.

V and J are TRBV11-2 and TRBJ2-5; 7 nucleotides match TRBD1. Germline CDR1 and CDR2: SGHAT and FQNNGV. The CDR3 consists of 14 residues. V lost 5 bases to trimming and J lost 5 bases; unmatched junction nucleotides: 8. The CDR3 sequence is CASSPQGVRETQYF. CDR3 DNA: TGTGCCAGCAGCCCCCAGGGGGTTCGTGAGACCCAGTACTTC.

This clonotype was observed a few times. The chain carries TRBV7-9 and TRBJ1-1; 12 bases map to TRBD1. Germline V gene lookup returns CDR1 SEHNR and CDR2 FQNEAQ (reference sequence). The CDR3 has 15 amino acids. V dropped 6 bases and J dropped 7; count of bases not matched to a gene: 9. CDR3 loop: CASSPGQGAPDEAFF. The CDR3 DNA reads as TGTGCCAGCAGTCCGGGACAGGGGGCGCCGGATGAAGCTTTCTTT.

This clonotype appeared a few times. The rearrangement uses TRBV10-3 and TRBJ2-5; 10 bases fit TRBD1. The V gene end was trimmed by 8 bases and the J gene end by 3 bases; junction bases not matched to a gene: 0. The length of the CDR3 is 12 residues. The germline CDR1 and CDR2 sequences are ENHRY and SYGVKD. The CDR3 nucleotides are TGTGCCATCGGGACAGGGGAAGAGACCCAGTACTTC. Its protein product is CAIGTGEETQYF.

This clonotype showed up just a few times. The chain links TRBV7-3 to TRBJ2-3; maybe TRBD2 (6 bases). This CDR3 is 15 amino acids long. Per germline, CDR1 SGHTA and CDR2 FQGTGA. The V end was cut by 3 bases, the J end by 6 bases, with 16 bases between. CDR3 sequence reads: CASSFGAGAGDTQYF. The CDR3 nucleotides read TGTGCCAGCAGCTTCGGGGCAGGCGCGGGGGATACGCAGTATTTT.

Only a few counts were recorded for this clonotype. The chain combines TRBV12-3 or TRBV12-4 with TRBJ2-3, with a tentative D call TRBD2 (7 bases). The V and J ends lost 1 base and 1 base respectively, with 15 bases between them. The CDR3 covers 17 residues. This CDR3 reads CASSLGGGAGGTDTQYF. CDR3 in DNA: TGTGCCAGCAGTTTAGGAGGGGGGGCTGGAGGCACAGATACGCAGTATTTT.

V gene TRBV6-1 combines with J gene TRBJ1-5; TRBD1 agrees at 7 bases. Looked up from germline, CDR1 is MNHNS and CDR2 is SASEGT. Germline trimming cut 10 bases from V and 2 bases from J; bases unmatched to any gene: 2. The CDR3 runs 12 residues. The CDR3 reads CATQGGNQPQHF. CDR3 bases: TGTGCCACCCAGGGGGGCAATCAGCCCCAGCATTTT.

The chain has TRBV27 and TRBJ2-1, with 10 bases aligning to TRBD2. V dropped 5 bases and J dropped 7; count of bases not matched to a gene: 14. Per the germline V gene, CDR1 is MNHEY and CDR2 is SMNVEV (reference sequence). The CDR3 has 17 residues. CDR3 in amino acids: CASSAPRLAGVRNEQFF. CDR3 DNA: TGTGCCAGCAGTGCCCCGCGCCTAGCGGGAGTCAGGAATGAGCAGTTCTTC.

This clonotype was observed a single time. The CDR3 DNA is TGCGCCAGCAGCTACGTAGCGGGGAGCTCCTACAATGAGCAGTTCTTC. It codes for CASSYVAGSSYNEQFF. The rearrangement links TRBV4-1 to TRBJ2-1; 8 bases are a match to TRBD2. The CDR3 spans 16 residues. The junction had 6 bases not matched to a gene; V was cut back by 5 bases and J by 0 bases. CDR1 and CDR2 (germline): MGHRA, YSYEKL.

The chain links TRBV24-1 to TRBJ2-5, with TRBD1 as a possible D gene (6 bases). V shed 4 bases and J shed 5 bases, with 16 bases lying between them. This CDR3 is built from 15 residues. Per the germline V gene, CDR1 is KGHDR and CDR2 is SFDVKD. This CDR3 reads CATSDPSGGDETQYF. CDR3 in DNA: TGTGCCACCAGTGACCCATCTGGGGGCGATGAGACCCAGTACTTC.

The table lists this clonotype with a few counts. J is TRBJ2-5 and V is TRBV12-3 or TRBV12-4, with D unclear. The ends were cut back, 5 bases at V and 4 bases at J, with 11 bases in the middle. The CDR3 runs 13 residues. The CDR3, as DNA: TGTGCCAGCAGTCCTAGTGGGGTAGAGACCCAGTACTTC. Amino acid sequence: CASSPSGVETQYF.

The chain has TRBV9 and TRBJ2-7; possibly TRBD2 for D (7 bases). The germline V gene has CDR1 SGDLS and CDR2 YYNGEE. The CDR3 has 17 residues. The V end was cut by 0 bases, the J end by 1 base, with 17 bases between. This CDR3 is CASSVEEVGGGSYEQYF. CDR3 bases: TGTGCCAGCAGCGTAGAAGAGGTGGGAGGGGGGTCCTACGAGCAGTACTTC.